These 9 T cell receptor beta chains came from one sample sequenced in a study of cytomegalovirus exposure and HLA in healthy donors. The primer mix had 60 Vbeta and 13 Jbeta primers. Profiled with immunoSEQ multiplex PCR; TCRdb holds only in-frame clones, not every one. Of around 110,000 clones in the sample, over 50% were seen once. The sequenced material came from PBMCs. Receptor source: a woman aged 35 to 49 in good health and CMV-seropositive.

Regarding this clone: One end of the junction does not line up with germline, which may come from a read error. The V and J genes are TRBV7-9 and TRBJ1-1; TRBD1 matches 8 bases. Germline V lookup: CDR1 SEHNR, CDR2 FQNEAQ (reference sequence). The CDR3 has 14 residues. The CDR3 protein is CSSSLTGGSTEAFF. The DNA for the CDR3 is TGTTCCAGCAGCTTAACAGGGGGGTCCACTGAAGCTTTCTTT.

The chain combines TRBV6-1 with TRBJ2-7; 7 bases match TRBD1. Germline CDR1 reads MNHNS; CDR2 reads SASEGT. This CDR3 spans 16 amino acids. J was trimmed by 3 bases and V by 0 bases; bases with no gene match: 8. The CDR3: CASSEADGDSGYEQYF. In DNA form, the CDR3 reads TGTGCCAGCAGTGAAGCGGACGGGGACAGTGGCTACGAGCAGTACTTC.

V is TRBV5-4 and J is TRBJ2-5; 8 nucleotides line up with TRBD2. Germline V gene sequence: CDR1 SGHNT, CDR2 YYREEE (reference sequence). With 5 bases clipped from V and 1 base from J, the junction kept 7 bases outside the gene matches. The CDR3 length is 15 residues. CDR3 nucleotide sequence: TGTGCCAGCAGTTTCCTTGGACTAGCCCAAGAGACCCAGTACTTC. Translated: CASSFLGLAQETQYF.

The J gene is TRBJ1-1, the V gene TRBV6-5, with a weak D call TRBD1 (5 bases). The germline gives CDR1 MNHEY, CDR2 SVGAGI. The CDR3 is made up of 14 amino acids. The V end lost 6 bases, the J end lost 3 bases, and 14 bases lay between the germline ends. CDR3 region: CASSARAPYTEAFF. CDR3 nucleotide sequence: TGTGCCAGCAGCGCCAGGGCACCGTACACTGAAGCTTTCTTT.

This sequence joins TRBV11-2 and TRBJ1-1, with no clear D. The V gene lost 4 bases and the J gene lost 1 base, with 13 bases spanning the gap. Germline CDR1 is SGHAT and CDR2 is FQNNGV. The CDR3 consists of 15 residues. In nucleotides, the CDR3 is TGTGCCAGCAGCTACCCACAGTTCCCGAACACTGAAGCTTTCTTT. This encodes CASSYPQFPNTEAFF.

This clone was picked up a small number of times. The CDR3 bases are TGTGCCACCAGAACCCCGGGACAGGGAACCACAGATACGCAGTATTTT. This translates into CATRTPGQGTTDTQYF. The chain uses TRBV15 and TRBJ2-3; 9 positions agree with TRBD1. Trimming cost V 6 bases and J 2 bases; bases outside gene matches: 9. CDR1 LNHNV and CDR2 YYDKDF come from the germline V gene (reference sequence). This CDR3 is built from 16 residues. The full variable domain, with the rest looked up from reference TRBV15 and TRBJ2-3, is DAMVIQNPRYQVTQFGKPVTLSCSQTLNHNVMYWYQQKSSQAPKLLFHYYDKDFNNEADTPDNFQSRRPNTSFCFLDIRSPGLGDTAMYLCATRTPGQGTTDTQYFGPGTRLTVL.

As DNA, the CDR3 is TGTGCCAGCAGTGAATCCGGGCAGGGGTACTACGAGCAGTACTTC. It specifies CASSESGQGYYEQYF. This chain connects TRBV6-1 to TRBJ2-7; the D gene is possibly TRBD1 (6 bases). Trimming pared 2 bases from V and 3 bases from J, leaving 14 bases between. Germline V lookup: CDR1 MNHNS, CDR2 SASEGT. This CDR3 is built from 15 residues.

The CDR3 sequence is CASSEGPSGKLFF. Here the CDR3 DNA reads TGTGCCAGCAGTGAGGGCCCCTCCGGAAAACTGTTTTTT. The J gene is TRBJ1-4, the V gene TRBV6-1; unclear D gene. Germline CDR1 MNHNS, CDR2 SASEGT. The CDR3 consists of 13 residues. Trimming took off 3 bases at V and 10 bases at J, with 12 bases between the two ends.

The CDR3 loop reads CASRKAEGAGQPQHF. As DNA, the CDR3 is TGTGCCAGCAGAAAGGCGGAGGGGGCGGGTCAGCCCCAGCATTTT. The V call is TRBV2, the J call TRBJ1-5; 7 nucleotides agree with TRBD1. CDR1 is SNHLY and CDR2 is FYNNEI in the germline V gene. With V trimmed by 6 bases and J by 6 bases, 11 bases remained unmatched. The CDR3 totals 15 residues.